A single T cell receptor beta chain is shown here with its context. This record belongs to a study of CD39 and CD103 CD8 tumor-infiltrating T cells. CDR1 and CDR2 (germline): SGHTA, FQGTGA. Trimming removed 2 bases from V and 1 base from J, with 10 bases in between. The CDR3 sequence is 15 residues long. Each sorted subset gave roughly 9,000 to 110,000 cells for genomic DNA. TCRdb's copy holds only in-frame clones and misses some; the assay was immunoSEQ multiplex PCR. This table has 900 to 1,500 clones, about four fifths appearing once. For tumor-infiltrating lymphocytes, EpCAM beads were added to negative-selection T-cell enrichment of thawed cells. DN, SP and DP CD8 TIL subsets came from CD39/CD103 sorting of CD3+CD4-CD8+CD45RA- cells.

The sequenced sample was CD39- CD103- CD8+ T cells sorted from the tumor. As to subset: CD103-CD39- double-negative CD45RA- CD8 T cells. The chain combines TRBV7-3 with TRBJ2-3; D gene ambiguous. This TCR came from a human donor with ovarian cancer. CDR3 in amino acids: CASSLSGWGTDTQYF. In nucleotides, the CDR3 is TGTGCCAGCAGCTTATCCGGATGGGGCACAGATACGCAGTATTTT.